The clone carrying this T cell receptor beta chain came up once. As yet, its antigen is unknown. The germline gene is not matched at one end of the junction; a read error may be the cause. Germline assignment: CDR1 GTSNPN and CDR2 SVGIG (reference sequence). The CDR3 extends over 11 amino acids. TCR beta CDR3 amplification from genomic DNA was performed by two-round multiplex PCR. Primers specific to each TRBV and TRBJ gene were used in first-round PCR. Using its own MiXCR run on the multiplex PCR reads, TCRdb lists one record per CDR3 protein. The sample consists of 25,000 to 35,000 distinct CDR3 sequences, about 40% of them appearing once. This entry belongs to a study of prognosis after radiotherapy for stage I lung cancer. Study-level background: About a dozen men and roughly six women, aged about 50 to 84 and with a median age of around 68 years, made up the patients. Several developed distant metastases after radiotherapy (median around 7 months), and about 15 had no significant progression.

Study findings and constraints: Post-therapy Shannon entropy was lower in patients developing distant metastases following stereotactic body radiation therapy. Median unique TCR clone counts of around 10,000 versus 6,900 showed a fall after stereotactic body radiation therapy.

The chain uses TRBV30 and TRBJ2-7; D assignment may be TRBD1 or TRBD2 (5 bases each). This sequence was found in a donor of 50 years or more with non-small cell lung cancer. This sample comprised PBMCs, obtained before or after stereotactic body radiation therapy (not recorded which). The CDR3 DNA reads TGTGCCCGGGGCGACAACTACGAGCAGTACTTT. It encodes CARGDNYEQYF.